This is a list of T cell receptor beta chains from one sample in a study of identical twins. A single record per CDR3 protein comes from TCRdb applying MiXCR to the 5' RACE reads. The repertoire has some 790,000 distinct CDR3 sequences, 15% to 20% of them found once; the top ten carry around 13%. These data are also associated with another study on T cells expressing NK-cell markers.

Sequencing was carried out using PBMCs. The source of these receptors is a woman aged 18-29 years in good health. Both conserved end residues are part of each CDR3. Fields, in order: V gene, J gene, D gene, clone size, CDR3 protein, CDR3 DNA. A D gene is named only where the DNA matches it firmly. A row's size may be missing; if present it is once, few, many or a size class.

v_call: TRBV3-1; j_call: TRBJ2-7; d_call: TRBD1; clone_size: NA; cdr3_aa: CASSRKWDSSYEQYF; cdr3_nt: TGTGCCAGCAGCCGCAAATGGGACAGCTCCTACGAGCAGTACTTC
v_call: TRBV27; j_call: TRBJ2-4; d_call: NA; clone_size: few; cdr3_aa: CASSLLGFGAAKNIQYF; cdr3_nt: TGTGCCAGCAGTTTATTGGGGTTCGGAGCAGCCAAAAACATTCAGTACTTC
v_call: TRBV7-9; j_call: TRBJ1-1; d_call: NA; clone_size: NA; cdr3_aa: CASSLVKTTEAFF; cdr3_nt: TGTGCCAGCAGCTTGGTAAAAACCACTGAAGCTTTCTTT
v_call: TRBV29-1; j_call: TRBJ2-5; d_call: NA; clone_size: few; cdr3_aa: CSATRTVEETQYF; cdr3_nt: TGCAGCGCCACCAGGACTGTTGAAGAGACCCAGTACTTC
v_call: TRBV20-1; j_call: TRBJ1-4; d_call: NA; clone_size: NA; cdr3_aa: CSVGLSGLNEKLFF; cdr3_nt: TGCAGTGTAGGTCTGTCAGGCTTAAATGAAAAACTGTTTTTT
v_call: TRBV6-5; j_call: TRBJ1-6; d_call: NA; clone_size: NA; cdr3_aa: CASSWEGRGNSPLHF; cdr3_nt: TGTGCCAGCAGTTGGGAAGGGCGGGGAAATTCACCCCTCCACTTT
v_call: TRBV7-9; j_call: TRBJ2-1; d_call: NA; clone_size: few; cdr3_aa: CASSPNSDEQFF; cdr3_nt: TGTGCCAGCAGTCCTAACTCGGATGAGCAGTTCTTC
v_call: TRBV18; j_call: TRBJ2-6; d_call: NA; clone_size: NA; cdr3_aa: CASSPPAFWGANVLTF; cdr3_nt: TGTGCCAGCTCACCACCGGCATTCTGGGGGGCCAACGTCCTGACTTTC
v_call: TRBV14; j_call: TRBJ2-7; d_call: NA; clone_size: few; cdr3_aa: CASSLSSRGFSYEQYF; cdr3_nt: TGTGCCAGCAGCCTGTCGAGCAGGGGCTTTTCCTACGAGCAGTACTTC
v_call: TRBV7-2; j_call: TRBJ1-6; d_call: NA; clone_size: few; cdr3_aa: CASSLITGTANSPLHF; cdr3_nt: TGTGCCAGCAGCCTAATCACCGGGACCGCTAATTCACCCCTCCACTTT
v_call: TRBV6-5; j_call: TRBJ2-7; d_call: NA; clone_size: few; cdr3_aa: CASSYREGGHYEQYF; cdr3_nt: TGTGCCAGCAGCTACCGTGAGGGGGGGCACTACGAGCAGTACTTC
v_call: TRBV19; j_call: TRBJ2-3; d_call: NA; clone_size: NA; cdr3_aa: CASRGGDRRGDTQYF; cdr3_nt: TGTGCCAGTAGGGGGGGCGACCGTCGTGGAGATACGCAGTATTTT
v_call: TRBV18; j_call: TRBJ2-7; d_call: NA; clone_size: NA; cdr3_aa: CASSPPPADFNSYEQYF; cdr3_nt: TGTGCCAGCTCACCACCCCCGGCGGATTTTAACTCCTACGAGCAGTACTTC
v_call: TRBV29-1; j_call: TRBJ2-7; d_call: TRBD2; clone_size: NA; cdr3_aa: CSSRTSGTYEQYF; cdr3_nt: TGCAGCTCACGGACTAGCGGGACCTACGAGCAGTACTTC
v_call: TRBV5-1; j_call: TRBJ1-2; d_call: NA; clone_size: few; cdr3_aa: CASSFALSGGYTF; cdr3_nt: TGCGCCAGCAGCTTCGCGCTCTCGGGTGGCTACACCTTC
v_call: TRBV7-9; j_call: TRBJ2-3; d_call: TRBD2; clone_size: NA; cdr3_aa: CASSNRLAGGQDTQYF; cdr3_nt: TGTGCCAGCAGCAACCGACTAGCGGGGGGGCAAGATACGCAGTATTTT
v_call: TRBV6-5; j_call: TRBJ2-4; d_call: TRBD1; clone_size: NA; cdr3_aa: CASSYPPPRDREGQYF; cdr3_nt: TGTGCCAGCAGTTACCCCCCTCCCCGGGACAGGGAAGGGCAGTACTTC
v_call: TRBV5-5; j_call: TRBJ2-1; d_call: NA; clone_size: few; cdr3_aa: CASSLEGQIHSYNEQFF; cdr3_nt: TGTGCCAGCAGCTTGGAGGGACAAATACACTCCTACAATGAGCAGTTCTTC
v_call: TRBV7-2; j_call: TRBJ1-2; d_call: NA; clone_size: few; cdr3_aa: CASSLGRGSYGYTF; cdr3_nt: TGTGCCAGCAGCTTAGGCCGGGGTTCCTATGGCTACACCTTC
v_call: TRBV12-3/TRBV12-4; j_call: TRBJ2-2; d_call: TRBD2; clone_size: few; cdr3_aa: CASLGGVSGELFF; cdr3_nt: TGTGCCAGCCTCGGGGGGGTTAGCGGGGAGCTGTTTTTT
v_call: TRBV5-5; j_call: TRBJ1-2; d_call: NA; clone_size: NA; cdr3_aa: CASSPNPNRVFGYTF; cdr3_nt: TGTGCCAGCAGTCCCAACCCCAACAGGGTCTTCGGCTACACCTTC
v_call: TRBV15; j_call: TRBJ1-1; d_call: TRBD1; clone_size: NA; cdr3_aa: CATSTGQGGGTEAFF; cdr3_nt: TGTGCCACCAGCACCGGACAGGGGGGAGGCACTGAAGCTTTCTTT
v_call: TRBV5-1; j_call: TRBJ2-7; d_call: NA; clone_size: few; cdr3_aa: CASSPSGRADYEQYF; cdr3_nt: TGCGCCAGCAGCCCGTCGGGACGGGCAGACTACGAGCAGTACTTC